Reported below is one TCR beta chain. Its antigen is unknown. Donors counted as nominally healthy when sampled, yet unrecorded immune exposures were likely. The data belong to a study of cytomegalovirus exposure and HLA in healthy donors. General study points: Highest at DRB1 and lowest at HLA-C, TCR association rates differed among HLA loci in a later analysis. Common viral pathogens were later found to be apparently linked to several of the most significant clusters.

Use of 60 Vbeta and 13 Jbeta primers characterized the PCR. Method: immunoSEQ multiplex PCR; TCRdb's copy keeps in-frame clones and lacks some. Of 150,000 to 200,000 clones detected, 80% appear once; the ten largest clones hold 1.3%. Trimming cost V 3 bases and J 2 bases; bases outside gene matches: 4. The CDR3 runs 15 residues. Germline CDR1 and CDR2: SNHLY and FYNNEI. Sequenced material: PBMCs. V and J are TRBV2 and TRBJ2-5, with 9 bases fitting TRBD1. This receptor was taken from a man aged 25-45 years in good health and CMV-seronegative. The CDR3 here is CASSEFGQGQETQYF. The CDR3 nucleotides read TGTGCCAGCAGTGAGTTTGGACAGGGGCAAGAGACCCAGTACTTC.